Listed here are 12 T cell receptor beta chains from one sample, sequenced in a study of control samples from healthy donors and cancer patients. Generated by immunoSEQ multiplex PCR, the TCRdb table keeps only in-frame clones and is missing some. The data contain more than 60,000 clones, 90% of them seen just once; the ten biggest clones take up less than 7%. The sequencing input was PBMCs. These receptors originate from a man between 60 and 70 years old with colorectal cancer.

The rearrangement links TRBV30 to TRBJ2-1; TRBD2 matches at 7 bases. Germline V gives CDR1 GTSNPN, CDR2 SVGIG (reference sequence). V was pared by 4 bases and J by 9 bases, with 6 bases of the junction left unmatched. This CDR3 is built from 12 residues. CDR3 sequence: CAWKSGGGEQFF. The CDR3 bases are TGTGCCTGGAAATCCGGCGGGGGTGAGCAGTTCTTC.

The V call is TRBV15, the J call TRBJ2-5; 7 positions agree with TRBD1. The CDR3 consists of 16 residues. Germline V lookup: CDR1 LNHNV, CDR2 YYDKDF (reference sequence). Trimming took 0 bases from V and 3 from J; bases not matched to a gene: 7. CDR3 in amino acids: CATSRDHTGTEETQYF. CDR3 DNA: TGTGCCACCAGCAGAGATCATACCGGGACAGAAGAGACCCAGTACTTC.

J is TRBJ2-7 and V is TRBV6-5, with TRBD1 matching over 7 bases. Germline V gene data show CDR1 as MNHEY and CDR2 as SVGAGI. The length of the CDR3 is 14 residues. The trim removed 0 bases at V and 7 bases at J, leaving 6 bases unmatched. CDR3: CASSYSRDSREQYF. The CDR3 region has the DNA TGTGCCAGCAGTTACTCTCGGGACAGCCGAGAGCAGTACTTC.

The V and J genes are TRBV19 and TRBJ2-5; 9 positions match TRBD2. Germline V gives CDR1 LNHDA, CDR2 SQIVND (reference sequence). The trim removed 6 bases at V and 5 bases at J, leaving 10 bases unmatched. The CDR3 sequence is 15 residues long. Written as DNA, the CDR3 is TGTGCCAGTAGCCGCGGGGGGGCAGAGACGGAGACCCAGTACTTC. Residues: CASSRGGAETETQYF. Using reference TRBV19 and TRBJ2-5 for the parts outside the CDR3, the full variable domain is DGGITQSPKYLFRKEGQNVTLSCEQNLNHDAMYWYRQDPGQGLRLIYYSQIVNDFQKGDIAEGYSVSREKKESFPLTVTSAQKNPTAFYLCASSRGGAETETQYFGPGTRLLVL.

This chain uses TRBV7-9 with TRBJ1-1; D uncertain. The V gene's germline CDR1 is SEHNR and CDR2 FQNEAQ (reference sequence). Trimming removed 5 bases from V and 1 base from J, with 8 bases in between. CDR3 size: 13 residues. The DNA of the CDR3 is TGTGCCAGCAGCCCCGTTGGGAACACTGAAGCTTTCTTT. This sequence encodes CASSPVGNTEAFF.

CDR3 DNA: TGTGCCAGCAGTACCGGACAGGGGATTATTCAGCCCCAGCATTTT. Protein: CASSTGQGIIQPQHF. The rearrangement links TRBV2 to TRBJ1-5, with 9 bases matching TRBD1. V trimming: 5 bases; J trimming: 6 bases; junction bases outside the gene matches: 8. CDR1 SNHLY and CDR2 FYNNEI come from the germline V gene. This CDR3 has 15 residues.

The rearrangement uses TRBV3-1 (or the pseudogene TRBV3-2) and TRBJ1-5; D perhaps matches TRBD1 (6 bases). V dropped 4 bases and J dropped 1 base, with 11 bases sitting between them. Germline CDR1 LGHDT, CDR2 YNNKEL (reference sequence). The CDR3 is 15 amino acids. The CDR3 DNA reads as TGTGCCAGCAGCCCGCGGACAGAAAGCAATCAGCCCCAGCATTTT. It translates to CASSPRTESNQPQHF.

This clone appeared once. The V and J genes are TRBV2 and TRBJ2-3; D is undetermined. Germline V gene data show CDR1 as SNHLY and CDR2 as FYNNEI. The CDR3 is 15 amino acids. V was pared by 2 bases and J by 3 bases, with 12 bases between. DNA of the CDR3: TGTGCCAGCAGTGAAATAGGGTGGTTGACAGATACGCAGTATTTT. Protein sequence: CASSEIGWLTDTQYF.

As to this clone: This specimen includes other DNA sequences encoding the same CDR3. This sequence joins TRBV5-1 and TRBJ1-1; D gene uncertain. CDR3 length: 14 residues. Trimming took off 0 bases at V and 0 bases at J, with 6 bases between the two ends. Germline loops: CDR1 SGHRS, CDR2 YFSETQ. This CDR3 is CASSLGGMNTEAFF. CDR3 nucleotide sequence: TGCGCCAGCAGCTTGGGGGGAATGAACACTGAAGCTTTCTTT.

This clone has just one count. The V and J genes are TRBV20-1 and TRBJ1-1; D not resolved. This CDR3 comprises 10 residues. V was trimmed by 4 bases and J by 7 bases, leaving 7 bases between them. The germline V gene encodes CDR1 DFQATT and CDR2 SNEGSKA (reference sequence). CDR3 region: CSATHLEAFF. The CDR3 DNA follows: TGCAGTGCTACCCACCTTGAAGCTTTCTTT.

The CDR3 region has the DNA TGCGCCAGCAGCTTGGGCTACTCTAGCGGGAGACAAGAGACCCAGTACTTC. Its translation is CASSLGYSSGRQETQYF. The chain combines TRBV5-1 with TRBJ2-5, with 10 positions matching TRBD2. CDR1 and CDR2 (germline): SGHRS, YFSETQ. V lost 0 bases to trimming and J lost 2 bases; unmatched junction nucleotides: 7. The CDR3 contains 17 residues.

The V gene is TRBV7-2, the J gene TRBJ2-1, with 10 positions matching TRBD2. V lost 5 bases to trimming and J lost 3 bases; unmatched junction nucleotides: 10. Germline CDR1 SGHTA, CDR2 FQGNSA. This CDR3 has 17 amino acids. CDR3 sequence reads: CASSPPSGGRVYNEQFF. CDR3 coding DNA: TGTGCCAGCAGCCCCCCTAGCGGGGGCAGGGTCTACAATGAGCAGTTCTTC.